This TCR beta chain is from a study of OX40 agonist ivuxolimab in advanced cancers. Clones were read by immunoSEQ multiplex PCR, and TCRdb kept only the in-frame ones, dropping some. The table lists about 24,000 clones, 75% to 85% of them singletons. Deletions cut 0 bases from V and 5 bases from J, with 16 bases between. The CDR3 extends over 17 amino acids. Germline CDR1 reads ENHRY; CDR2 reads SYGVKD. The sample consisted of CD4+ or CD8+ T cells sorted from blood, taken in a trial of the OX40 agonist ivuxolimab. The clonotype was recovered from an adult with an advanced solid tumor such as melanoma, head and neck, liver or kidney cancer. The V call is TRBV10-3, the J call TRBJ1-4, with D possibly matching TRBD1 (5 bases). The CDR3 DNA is TGTGCCATCAGTGAGTCTGAACCGGGACGGTGGAATGAAAAACTGTTTTTT. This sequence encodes CAISESEPGRWNEKLFF.